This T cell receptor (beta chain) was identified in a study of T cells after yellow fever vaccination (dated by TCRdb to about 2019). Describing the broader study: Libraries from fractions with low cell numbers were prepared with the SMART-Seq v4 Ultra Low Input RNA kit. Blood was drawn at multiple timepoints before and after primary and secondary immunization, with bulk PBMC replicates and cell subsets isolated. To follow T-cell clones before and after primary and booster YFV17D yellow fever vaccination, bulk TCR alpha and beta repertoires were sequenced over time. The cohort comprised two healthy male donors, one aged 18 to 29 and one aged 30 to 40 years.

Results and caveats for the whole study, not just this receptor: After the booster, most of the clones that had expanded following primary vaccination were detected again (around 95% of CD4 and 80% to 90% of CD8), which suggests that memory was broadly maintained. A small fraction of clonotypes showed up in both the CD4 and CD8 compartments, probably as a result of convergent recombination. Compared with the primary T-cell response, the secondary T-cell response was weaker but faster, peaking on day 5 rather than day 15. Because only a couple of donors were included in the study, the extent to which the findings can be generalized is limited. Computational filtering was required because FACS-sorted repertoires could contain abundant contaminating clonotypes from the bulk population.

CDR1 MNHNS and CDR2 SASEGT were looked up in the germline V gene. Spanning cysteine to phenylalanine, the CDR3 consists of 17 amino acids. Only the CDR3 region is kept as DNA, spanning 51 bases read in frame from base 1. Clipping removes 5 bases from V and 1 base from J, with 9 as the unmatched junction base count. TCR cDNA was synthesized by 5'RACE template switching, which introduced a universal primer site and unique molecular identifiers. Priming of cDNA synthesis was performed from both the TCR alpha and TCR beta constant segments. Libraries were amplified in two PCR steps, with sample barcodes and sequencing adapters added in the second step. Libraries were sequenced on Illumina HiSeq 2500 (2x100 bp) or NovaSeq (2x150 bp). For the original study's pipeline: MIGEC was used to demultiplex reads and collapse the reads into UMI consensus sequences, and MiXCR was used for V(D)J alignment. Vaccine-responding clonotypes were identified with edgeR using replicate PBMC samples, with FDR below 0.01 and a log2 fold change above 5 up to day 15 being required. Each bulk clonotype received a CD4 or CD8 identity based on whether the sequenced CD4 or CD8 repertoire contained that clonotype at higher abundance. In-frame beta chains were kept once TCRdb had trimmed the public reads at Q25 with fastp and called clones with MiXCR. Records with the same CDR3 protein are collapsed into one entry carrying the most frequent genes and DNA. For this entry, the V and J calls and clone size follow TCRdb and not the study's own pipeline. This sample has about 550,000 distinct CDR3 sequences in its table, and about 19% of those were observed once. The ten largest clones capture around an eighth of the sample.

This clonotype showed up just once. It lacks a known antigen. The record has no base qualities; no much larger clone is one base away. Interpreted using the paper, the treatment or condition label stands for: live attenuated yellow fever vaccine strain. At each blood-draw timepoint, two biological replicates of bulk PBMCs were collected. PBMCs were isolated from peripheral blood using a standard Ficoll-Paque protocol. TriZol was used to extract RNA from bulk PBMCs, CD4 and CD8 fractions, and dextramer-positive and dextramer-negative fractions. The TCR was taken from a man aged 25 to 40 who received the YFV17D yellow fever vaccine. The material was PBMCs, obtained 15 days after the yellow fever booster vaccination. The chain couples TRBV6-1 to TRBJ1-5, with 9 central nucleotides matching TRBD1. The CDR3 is CASSQRDRAGSNQPQHF. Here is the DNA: TGTGCCAGCAGTCAAAGGGACAGGGCCGGCAGCAATCAGCCCCAGCATTTT.